This T cell receptor (beta chain) was recorded in a study of blood T cell repertoires in COVID-19. Sequenced by immunoSEQ multiplex PCR; TCRdb stores in-frame clones only, minus some. Here the sample spans 55,000 to 65,000 clones, around 92% being singletons. Germline CDR1 is LGHDT and CDR2 is YNNKEL (reference sequence). The CDR3 loop spans 15 amino acids. With 0 bases removed from V and 2 bases from J, the gap between germline ends came to 11 bases. V is TRBV3-1 (or the pseudogene TRBV3-2) and J is TRBJ2-7; D possibly corresponds to TRBD1 (5 bases). What was sequenced was peripheral blood. The TCR sequence derives from a man in his sixties with acute or convalescent COVID-19. The CDR3 coding sequence is TGTGCCAGCAGCCAAGATGCAGGGAAAACCTACGAGCAGTACTTC. It encodes CASSQDAGKTYEQYF.